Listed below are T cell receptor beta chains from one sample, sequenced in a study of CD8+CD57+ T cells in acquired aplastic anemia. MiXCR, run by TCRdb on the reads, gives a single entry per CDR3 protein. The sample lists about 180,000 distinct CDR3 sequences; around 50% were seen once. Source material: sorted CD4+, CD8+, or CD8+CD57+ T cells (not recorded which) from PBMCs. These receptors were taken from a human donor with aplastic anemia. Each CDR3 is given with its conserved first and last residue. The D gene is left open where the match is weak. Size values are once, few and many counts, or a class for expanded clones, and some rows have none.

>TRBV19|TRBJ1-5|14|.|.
TGTGCCAGCAGCTTAGCCGACAAATCCCAGCCCCAGCATTTT
CASSLADKSQPQHF
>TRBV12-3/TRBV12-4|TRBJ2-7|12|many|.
TGTGCCAGCAGTTTCATTGCTTACGAGCAGTACTTC
CASSFIAYEQYF
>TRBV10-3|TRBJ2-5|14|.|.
TGTGCCATCTCCTCTCAACAGGGCCAAGAGACCCAGTACTTC
CAISSQQGQETQYF
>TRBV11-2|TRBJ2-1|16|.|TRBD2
TGTGCCAGCAGCGTTACTAGCGGGGGGGTTGGGGATGAGCAGTTCTTC
CASSVTSGGVGDEQFF
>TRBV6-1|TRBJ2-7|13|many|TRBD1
TGTGCGTATTTGGGACAGGGTATGGGCGAGCAGTACTTC
CAYLGQGMGEQYF
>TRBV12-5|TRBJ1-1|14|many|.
TGTGCTAGTGGCAGGGACGGGCCTAACACTGAAGCTTTCTTT
CASGRDGPNTEAFF
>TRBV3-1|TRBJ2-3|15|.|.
TGTGCCGGCAGCTCCCGGGGGGCCAGCACAGATACGCAGTATTTT
CAGSSRGASTDTQYF
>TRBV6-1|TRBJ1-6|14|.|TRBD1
TGTGCCAGCAGCGCGACAGGGGATAATTCACCCCTCCACTTT
CASSATGDNSPLHF
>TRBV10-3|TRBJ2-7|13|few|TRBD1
TGTGCCATCAGGGGGACAGATTCCTACGAGCAGTACTTC
CAIRGTDSYEQYF
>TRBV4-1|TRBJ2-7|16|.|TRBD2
TGCGCCAGCAGCCAACCTCCGTTAGCGGGGGGAAGCGAGCAGTACTTC
CASSQPPLAGGSEQYF
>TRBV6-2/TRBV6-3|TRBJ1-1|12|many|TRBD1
TGTGCCAGCAGCCAGACAGGGGGCGCAGCTTTCTTT
CASSQTGGAAFF
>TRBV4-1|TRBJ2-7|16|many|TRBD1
TGCGCCAGCAGCCAAAGCCCGGGACAGGGGGCGGCCGAGCAGTACTTC
CASSQSPGQGAAEQYF
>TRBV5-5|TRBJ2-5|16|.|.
TGTGCCAGCAGCTTGAGATTCCAGGAGGGGAAAGAGACCCAGTACTTC
CASSLRFQEGKETQYF
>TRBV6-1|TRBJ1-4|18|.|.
TGTGCCGGCAGGAGCCGCCTGGGAAGCGGGGCAACTAATGAAAAACTGTTTTTT
CAGRSRLGSGATNEKLFF
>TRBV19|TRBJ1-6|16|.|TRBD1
TGTGCCAGTAGCTCGACAGGGTATACATATAATTCACCCCTCCACTTT
CASSSTGYTYNSPLHF
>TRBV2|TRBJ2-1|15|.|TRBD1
TGTGCCAGCAGTGCTCGGGGACAGGGGGTAAATGAGCAGTTCTTC
CASSARGQGVNEQFF
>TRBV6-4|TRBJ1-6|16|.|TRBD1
TGTGCCAGCAGTCCTCAGGGACAGGGGGCGGCTTCACCCCTCCACTTT
CASSPQGQGAASPLHF
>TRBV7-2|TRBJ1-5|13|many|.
TGTGCCAGCAGCGCAGACGGACTTCAGCCCCAGCATTTT
CASSADGLQPQHF
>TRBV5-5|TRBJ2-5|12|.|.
TGTGCCAGCAGCCGGTACCAAGAGACCCAGTACTTC
CASSRYQETQYF
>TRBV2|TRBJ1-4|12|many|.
TGTGCCAGCAGTGAGGGGGCTGAAAAACTGTTTTTT
CASSEGAEKLFF
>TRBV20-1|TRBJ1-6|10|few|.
TGCAGTGCTAGGGAGACCACCCTCCACTTT
CSARETTLHF
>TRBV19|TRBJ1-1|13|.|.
TGTGCCACCACGGACAGATCAAGCACTGAAGCTTTCTTT
CATTDRSSTEAFF
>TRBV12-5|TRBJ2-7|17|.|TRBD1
TGTGCTAGTGGTTTGAACTTACCGGGACAGGGTGTCTACGAGCAGTACTTC
CASGLNLPGQGVYEQYF
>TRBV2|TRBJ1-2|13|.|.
TGTGCCGGCCTCCCCGACAGGCCCTATGGCTACACCTTC
CAGLPDRPYGYTF
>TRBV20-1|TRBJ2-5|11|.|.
TGCAGTGCTAGAGATCGAGAGACCCAGTACTTC
CSARDRETQYF
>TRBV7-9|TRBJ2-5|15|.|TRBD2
TGTGCCAGCAGCTTAGTTAGCGGGAACCAAGAGACCCAGTACTTC
CASSLVSGNQETQYF
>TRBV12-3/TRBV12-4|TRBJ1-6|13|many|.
TGTGCCAGCAGTTTAGTCGGAAATTCACCCCTCCACTTT
CASSLVGNSPLHF
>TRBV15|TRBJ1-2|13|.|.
TGTGCCACCAGCAGGCCGGGAGGCGATGGCTACACCTTC
CATSRPGGDGYTF
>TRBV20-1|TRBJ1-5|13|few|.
TGCAGTGCGGGAGGATCGGAGAGACAGCCCCAGCATTTT
CSAGGSERQPQHF
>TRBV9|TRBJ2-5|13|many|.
TGTGCCAGCAGCGTAGACCCTGCAGAGACCCAGTACTTC
CASSVDPAETQYF
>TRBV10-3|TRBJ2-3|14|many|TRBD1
TGTGCCGTGACGAGACAGGGACGCACAGATACGCAGTATTTT
CAVTRQGRTDTQYF
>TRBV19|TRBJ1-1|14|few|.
TGTGCCAGTACCGAACCCGCTATGAACACTGAAGCTTTCTTT
CASTEPAMNTEAFF
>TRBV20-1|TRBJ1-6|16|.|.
TGCAGTGCTAGGGTGAGGACAGCCGTAAATAATTCACCCCTCCACTTT
CSARVRTAVNNSPLHF
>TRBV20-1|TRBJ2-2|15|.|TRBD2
TGCAGTGCTAGACTAGCGGGGGGGAACACCGGGGAGCTGTTTTTT
CSARLAGGNTGELFF
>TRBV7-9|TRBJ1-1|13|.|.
TGTGCCAGCAGCTTAGGCCGGAACGCTGAAGCTTTCTTT
CASSLGRNAEAFF
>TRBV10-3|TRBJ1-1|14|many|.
TGTGCCATCAGTGACTCCGGAGGAGGGGTTGAAGCTTTCTTT
CAISDSGGGVEAFF
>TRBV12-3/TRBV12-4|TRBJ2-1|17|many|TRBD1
TGTGCCAGCAGCCTCATCACAGGGGGCGCGTCCTACAATGAGCAGTTCTTC
CASSLITGGASYNEQFF
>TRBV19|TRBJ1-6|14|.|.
TGTGCCAGTAGTATCGCGACAGATAATTCACCCCTCCACTTT
CASSIATDNSPLHF
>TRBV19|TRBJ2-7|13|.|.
TGTGCCAGTAGCCCACTAGCATCCTACGAGCAGTACTTC
CASSPLASYEQYF
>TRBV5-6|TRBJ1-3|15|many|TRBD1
TGTGCCAGCAGCCAGACAGGGTCCTCTGGAAACACCATATATTTT
CASSQTGSSGNTIYF
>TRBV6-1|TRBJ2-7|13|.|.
TGTGCCAGCAGTGAAGCGGTTAGGGGCGAGCAGTACTTC
CASSEAVRGEQYF